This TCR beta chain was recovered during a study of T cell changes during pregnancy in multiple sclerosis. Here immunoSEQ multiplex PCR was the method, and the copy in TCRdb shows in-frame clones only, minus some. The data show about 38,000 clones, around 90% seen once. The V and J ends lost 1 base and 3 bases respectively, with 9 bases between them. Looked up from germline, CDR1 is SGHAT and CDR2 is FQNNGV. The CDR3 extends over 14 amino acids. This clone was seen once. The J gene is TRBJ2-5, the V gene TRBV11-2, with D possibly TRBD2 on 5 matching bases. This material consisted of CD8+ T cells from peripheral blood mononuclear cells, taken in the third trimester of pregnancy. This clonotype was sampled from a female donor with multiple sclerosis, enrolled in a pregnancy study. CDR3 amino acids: CASSLAWGEETQYF. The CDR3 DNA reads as TGTGCCAGCAGCTTAGCATGGGGAGAAGAGACCCAGTACTTC.